This passage covers 18 T cell receptor beta chains from one sample sequenced in a study of T cell responses to AZD1222 COVID-19 vaccine. Assay used: immunoSEQ multiplex PCR; TCRdb lists only in-frame clones, some missing. The repertoire holds about 190,000 clones, with around 90% as singletons. The material sequenced was peripheral blood, taken 28 days after the second dose of the MenACWY control vaccine. The receptor set was obtained from an adult who received the MenACWY meningococcal vaccine as a control.

The J gene is TRBJ1-1, the V gene TRBV5-1; no firm D call. From germline, CDR1 is SGHRS and CDR2 YFSETQ. V was pared by 1 base and J by 1 base, with 8 bases between. CDR3 size: 14 residues. The CDR3 sequence: CASSLFDTNTEAFF. The CDR3 DNA reads TGCGCCAGCAGCTTGTTTGACACGAACACTGAAGCTTTCTTT.

The chain recombines TRBV7-6 with TRBJ1-6; a possible D gene is TRBD1 (5 bases). CDR3 length: 15 amino acids. Germline loops: CDR1 SGHVS, CDR2 FNYEAQ. Trimming left V 0 bases short and J 6 bases short, with 9 bases between. DNA for the CDR3: TGTGCCAGCAGCTTAGCCCAAAGGGGTAATTCACCCCTCCACTTT. It yields the protein CASSLAQRGNSPLHF. The full variable domain, rest sourced from reference TRBV7-6 and TRBJ1-6, is GAGVSQSPRYKVTKRGQDVALRCDPISGHVSLYWYRQALGQGPEFLTYFNYEAQQDKSGLPNDRFSAERPEGSISTLTIQRTEQRDSAMYRCASSLAQRGNSPLHFGNGTRLTVT.

The chain recombines TRBV27 with TRBJ1-3; TRBD1 aligns across 8 bases. V was clipped by 6 bases and J by 6 bases; unmatched bases: 13. The CDR3 length is 16 residues. Looked up from germline, CDR1 is MNHEY and CDR2 is SMNVEV (reference sequence). For the CDR3, the DNA is TGTGCCAGCAGCCGAGGACAGGGCGAAGTAGAAAACACCATATATTTT. It translates to CASSRGQGEVENTIYF.

The rearrangement links TRBV25-1 to TRBJ1-1; a weak D match, TRBD1 (6 bases). Between the trimmed V and J ends, which lost 1 base and 6 bases, there was a span of 18 bases. Germline lookup yields CDR1 MGHDK and CDR2 SYGVNS. The CDR3 has 16 amino acids. The CDR3 here is CASSEWSGAKGSEAFF. The CDR3 coding sequence is TGTGCCAGCAGTGAATGGTCAGGGGCTAAAGGTTCTGAAGCTTTCTTT.

This sequence joins TRBV28 and TRBJ1-1, with D possibly being TRBD1 (5 bases). V shed 5 bases and J shed 5 bases, with 15 bases lying between them. The CDR3 has 14 residues. Germline V gene sequence: CDR1 MDHEN, CDR2 SYDVKM. This chain's CDR3 is CASSAPGGWTEAFF. In DNA, the CDR3 is TGTGCCAGCAGTGCCCCGGGGGGATGGACTGAAGCTTTCTTT.

The rearrangement links TRBV10-3 to TRBJ2-1; 13 positions agree with TRBD2. The CDR3 is 15 residues long. Germline CDR1 is ENHRY and CDR2 is SYGVKD. V shed 11 bases, J shed 8 bases, and the junction held 12 bases outside the gene matches. The CDR3 here is CAVGIGTSGIYEQFF. CDR3 sequence (DNA): TGTGCCGTAGGGATCGGGACTAGCGGGATATATGAGCAGTTCTTC.

This clone was seen a handful of times. The chain uses TRBV24-1 and TRBJ2-1; D is perhaps TRBD2 (6 bases). V was cut by 0 bases and J by 1 base, with 6 bases left in between. Germline lookup yields CDR1 KGHDR and CDR2 SFDVKD. The CDR3 loop spans 15 amino acids. CDR3 protein: CATSDLGTSYNEQFF. For the CDR3, the DNA is TGTGCCACCAGTGATTTGGGGACTTCCTACAATGAGCAGTTCTTC.

This clone is a singleton in its sample. The chain recombines TRBV30 with TRBJ2-1; the D is unclear. The CDR3 runs to 13 residues. With 2 bases removed from V and 7 bases from J, the gap between germline ends came to 12 bases. The germline gives CDR1 GTSNPN, CDR2 SVGIG (reference sequence). Written as DNA, the CDR3 is TGTGCCTGGAGTTTTTTAGCCGGGAATGAGCAGTTCTTC. This gives the protein CAWSFLAGNEQFF.

This chain uses TRBV10-1 with TRBJ1-2; D remains ambiguous. This CDR3 spans 17 amino acids. With 0 bases removed from V and 0 bases from J, the gap between germline ends came to 14 bases. CDR1 is WNHNN, CDR2 SYGVQD, per germline (reference sequence). CDR3 DNA sequence: TGCGCCAGCAGTGAGTCGAAAGCAACACCACCTAACTATGGCTACACCTTC. This sequence encodes CASSESKATPPNYGYTF.

The chain uses TRBV4-1 and TRBJ2-1; D is unclear. Per the germline V gene, CDR1 is MGHRA and CDR2 is YSYEKL. Trimming took 5 bases from V and 4 from J, leaving 18 bases between them. This CDR3 spans 16 amino acids. The CDR3 DNA reads as TGCGCCAGCAGCAATCACCCCCGAGACCCGTACAATGAGCAGTTCTTC. Its protein is CASSNHPRDPYNEQFF.

The V and J genes are TRBV4-3 and TRBJ2-2, with 7 nucleotides matching TRBD2. J lost 0 bases, V lost 0 bases, and 4 bases had no gene match. Per germline, CDR1 LGHNA and CDR2 YSLEER. The CDR3 has 17 residues. The CDR3 region is CASSQDMAGANTGELFF. CDR3 coding DNA: TGCGCCAGCAGCCAAGATATGGCGGGAGCGAACACCGGGGAGCTGTTTTTT.

The V and J genes are TRBV24-1 and TRBJ2-1; D perhaps matches TRBD2 (5 bases). Germline CDR1 KGHDR, CDR2 SFDVKD. The ends were cut back, 0 bases at V and 7 bases at J, with 9 bases in the middle. The CDR3 extends over 14 amino acids. CDR3 in DNA: TGTGCCACCAGTGATTTGAGTAGCGTGAATGAGCAGTTCTTC. It translates to CATSDLSSVNEQFF.

V usage is TRBV18 and J usage is TRBJ1-1; 9 bases are shared with TRBD1. CDR3 size: 12 residues. Germline assignment: CDR1 KGHSH and CDR2 LQKENI. The junction had 5 bases not matched to a gene; V was cut back by 4 bases and J by 11 bases. CDR3 residues: CASSLGQGRAFF. For the CDR3, the DNA is TGTGCCAGCTCACTGGGACAGGGAAGGGCTTTCTTT.

The rearrangement links TRBV10-3 to TRBJ2-3, with 11 bases fitting TRBD2. Germline trimming cut 10 bases from V and 5 bases from J; bases unmatched to any gene: 8. The germline V gene encodes CDR1 ENHRY and CDR2 SYGVKD. The CDR3 extends over 14 amino acids. This CDR3 reads CATQGTSGIDTQYF. CDR3 sequence (DNA): TGTGCCACACAAGGGACTAGCGGCATAGATACGCAGTATTTT.

This clone has just one count. The chain couples TRBV19 to TRBJ1-4; 10 nucleotides line up with TRBD1. Germline values: CDR1 LNHDA, CDR2 SQIVND (reference sequence). Unmatched junction bases numbered 5, after V lost 5 bases and J lost 5 bases. CDR3 size: 15 residues. The CDR3 nucleotides are TGTGCCAGTAGTCCCCTGGGACAGGGGAATGAAAAACTGTTTTTT. Protein sequence: CASSPLGQGNEKLFF.

V and J are TRBV30 and TRBJ2-5; tentatively, D is TRBD1 (5 bases). Trimming took off 4 bases at V and 1 base at J, with 16 bases between the two ends. The germline CDR1 and CDR2 sequences are GTSNPN and SVGIG (reference sequence). The CDR3 runs 15 residues. The CDR3 coding sequence is TGTGCCTGGACCACTGGTGTTGGGGCCCAAGAGACCCAGTACTTC. It codes for CAWTTGVGAQETQYF.

This clone has just a few counts. The V gene is TRBV11-3, the J gene TRBJ1-1; TRBD1 matches at 7 bases. Germline CDR1 SGHNT, CDR2 YENEEA. The CDR3 has 16 residues. V trimming: 0 bases; J trimming: 1 base; junction bases outside the gene matches: 5. The CDR3: CASSLDNWTGNTEAFF. DNA for the CDR3: TGTGCCAGCAGCTTAGATAATTGGACAGGGAACACTGAAGCTTTCTTT.

This rearrangement joins TRBV19 to TRBJ1-1; 10 nucleotides align to TRBD1. CDR3 length equals 14 residues. Germline trimming cut 4 bases from V and 8 bases from J; bases unmatched to any gene: 7. Germline V gene sequence: CDR1 LNHDA, CDR2 SQIVND (reference sequence). The CDR3 here is CASSTLGQGPEAFF. The CDR3, as DNA: TGTGCCAGTAGTACCTTGGGACAGGGGCCGGAAGCTTTCTTT.